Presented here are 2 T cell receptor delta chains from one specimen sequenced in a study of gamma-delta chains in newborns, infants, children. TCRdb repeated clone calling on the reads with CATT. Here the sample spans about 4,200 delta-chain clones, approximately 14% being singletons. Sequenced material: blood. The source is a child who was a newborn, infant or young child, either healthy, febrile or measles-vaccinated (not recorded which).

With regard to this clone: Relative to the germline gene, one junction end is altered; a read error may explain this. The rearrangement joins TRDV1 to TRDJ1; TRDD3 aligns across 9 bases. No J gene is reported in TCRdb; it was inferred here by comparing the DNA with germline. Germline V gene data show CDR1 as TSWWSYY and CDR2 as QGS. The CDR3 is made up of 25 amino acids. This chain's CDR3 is CAIGEVITTGYWGRPDLTDTDKLIF. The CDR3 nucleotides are TGTGCTATTGGGGAAGTTATCACTACAGGGTACTGGGGGAGACCCGACCTGACAGACACCGATAAACTCATCTTT.

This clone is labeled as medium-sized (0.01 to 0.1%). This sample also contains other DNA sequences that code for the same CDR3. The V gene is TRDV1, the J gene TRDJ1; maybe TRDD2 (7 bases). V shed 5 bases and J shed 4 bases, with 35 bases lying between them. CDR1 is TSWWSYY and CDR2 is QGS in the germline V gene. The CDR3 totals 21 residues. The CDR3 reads CALGNPAFLMYWVRGDDKLIF. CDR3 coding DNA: TGTGCTCTTGGGAACCCGGCCTTCCTCATGTACTGGGTCCGAGGGGACGATAAACTCATCTTT.